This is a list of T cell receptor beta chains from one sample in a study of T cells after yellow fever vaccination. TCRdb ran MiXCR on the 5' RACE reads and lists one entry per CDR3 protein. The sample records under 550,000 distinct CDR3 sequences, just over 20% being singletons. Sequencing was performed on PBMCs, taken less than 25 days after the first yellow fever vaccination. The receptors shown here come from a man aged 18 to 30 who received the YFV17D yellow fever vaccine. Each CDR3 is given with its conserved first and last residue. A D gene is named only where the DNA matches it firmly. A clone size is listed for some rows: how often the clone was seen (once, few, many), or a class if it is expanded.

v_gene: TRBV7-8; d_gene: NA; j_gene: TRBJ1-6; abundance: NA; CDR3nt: TGTGCCAGCAGCCTAGATCCATTGGGGAATTCACCCCTCCACTTT; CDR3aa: CASSLDPLGNSPLHF
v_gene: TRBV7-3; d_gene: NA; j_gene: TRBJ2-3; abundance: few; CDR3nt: TGTGCCAGCAGCCGAATCGGGGGAGACACAGATACGCAGTATTTT; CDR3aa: CASSRIGGDTDTQYF
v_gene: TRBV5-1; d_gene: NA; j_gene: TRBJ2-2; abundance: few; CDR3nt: TGCGCCAGCAGCTCAAAAACAGGGAACACCGGGGAGCTGTTTTTT; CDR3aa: CASSSKTGNTGELFF
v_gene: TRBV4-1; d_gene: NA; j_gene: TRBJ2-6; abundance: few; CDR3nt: TGCGCCAGCAGCCAAGATAGTGGAGTTTGGGGCAGGGCTAGACCTGGGGCCAACGTCCTGACTTTC; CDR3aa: CASSQDSGVWGRARPGANVLTF
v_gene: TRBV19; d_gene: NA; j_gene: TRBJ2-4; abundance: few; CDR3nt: TGTGCCAGTAGTCTACAGGACAGTGAAAACATTCAGTACTTC; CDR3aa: CASSLQDSENIQYF
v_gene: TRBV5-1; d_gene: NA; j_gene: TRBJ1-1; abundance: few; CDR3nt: TGCGCCAGCAGCTTGGCTCGAGGGGGTTCCTCTGACAGAACTGAAGCTTTCTTT; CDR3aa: CASSLARGGSSDRTEAFF
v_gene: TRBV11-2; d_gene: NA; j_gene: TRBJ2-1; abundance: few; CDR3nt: TGTGCCAGCAGCCCGCCTAGTGTGAGCTCCTACAATGAGCAGTTCTTC; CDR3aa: CASSPPSVSSYNEQFF
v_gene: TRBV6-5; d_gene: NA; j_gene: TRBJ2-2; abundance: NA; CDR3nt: TGTGCCAGCAGTCTCGAACCGGGGGCGAACACCGGGGAGCTGTTTTTT; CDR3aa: CASSLEPGANTGELFF
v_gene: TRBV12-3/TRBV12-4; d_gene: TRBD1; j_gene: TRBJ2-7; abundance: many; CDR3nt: TGTGCCAGCAGTCGTGACAGGGGCTCCTACGAGCAGTACTTC; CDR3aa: CASSRDRGSYEQYF
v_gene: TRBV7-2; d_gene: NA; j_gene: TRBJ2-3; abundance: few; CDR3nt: TGTGCCAGCAGCTTAACATTGGGGCTGGGCTCGGGTACGCAGTATTTT; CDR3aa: CASSLTLGLGSGTQYF
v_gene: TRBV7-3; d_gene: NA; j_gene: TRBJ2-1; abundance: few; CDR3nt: TGTGCCAGCAGCGACGGGGACGGGGGTGGCTCCTACAATGAGCAGTTCTTC; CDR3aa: CASSDGDGGGSYNEQFF
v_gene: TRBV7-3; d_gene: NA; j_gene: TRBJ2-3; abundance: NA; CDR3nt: TGTGCCAGCAGCTTACTCGTGTCTCCTGCAGATACGCAGTATTTT; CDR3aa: CASSLLVSPADTQYF
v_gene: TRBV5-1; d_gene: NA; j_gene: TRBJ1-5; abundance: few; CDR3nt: TGCGCCAGCAGCCCAAGTAGGGGCAATCAGCCCCAGCATTTT; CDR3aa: CASSPSRGNQPQHF
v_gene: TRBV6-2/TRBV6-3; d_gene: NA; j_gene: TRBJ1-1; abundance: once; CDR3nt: TGTGCCAGCAGTTTTCCACCACCGAACACTGAAGCTTTCTTT; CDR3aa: CASSFPPPNTEAFF
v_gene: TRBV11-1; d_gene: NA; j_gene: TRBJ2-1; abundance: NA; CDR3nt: TGTGCCAGCACCACCTGGATTGGGTCCTACAATGAGCAGTTCTTC; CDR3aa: CASTTWIGSYNEQFF
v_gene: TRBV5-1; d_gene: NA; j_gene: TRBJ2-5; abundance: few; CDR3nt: TGCGCCAGCAGCGCGGACAACGGGGAGACCCAGTACTTC; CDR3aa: CASSADNGETQYF
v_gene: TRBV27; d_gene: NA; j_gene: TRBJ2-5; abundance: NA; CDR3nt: TGTGCCAGCCCCACTCCCGGCCCAGGGACCCAGTACTTC; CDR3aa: CASPTPGPGTQYF
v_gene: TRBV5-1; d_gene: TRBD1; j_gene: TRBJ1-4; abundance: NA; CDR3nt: TGCGCCAGCAGCCCGGCCGGGACAGGGAGCGAAAAACTGTTTTTT; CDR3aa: CASSPAGTGSEKLFF
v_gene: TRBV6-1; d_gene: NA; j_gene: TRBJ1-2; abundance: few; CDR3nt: TGTGCCAGCAGCCCCACGGGCTTTACATATGGCTACACCTTC; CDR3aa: CASSPTGFTYGYTF
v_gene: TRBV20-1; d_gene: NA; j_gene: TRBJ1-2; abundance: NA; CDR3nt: TGCAGTGCCCCGGACAGAAGCAACTATGGCTACACCTTC; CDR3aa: CSAPDRSNYGYTF
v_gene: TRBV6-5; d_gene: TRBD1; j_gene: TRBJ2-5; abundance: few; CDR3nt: TGTGCCAGCAGTTCAACAGGGGACCAAGAGACCCAGTACTTC; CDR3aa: CASSSTGDQETQYF
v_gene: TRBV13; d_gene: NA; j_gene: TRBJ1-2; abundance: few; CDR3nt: TGTGCCAGCAGATTACAGGGTTCGTCGCCTAACTATGGCTACACCTTC; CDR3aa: CASRLQGSSPNYGYTF
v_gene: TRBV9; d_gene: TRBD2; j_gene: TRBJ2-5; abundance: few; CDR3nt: TGTGCCAGCAGGAGAAGCGGGGCTGAGACCCAGTACTTC; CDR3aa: CASRRSGAETQYF
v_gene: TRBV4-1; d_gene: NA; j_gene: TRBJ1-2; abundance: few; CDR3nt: TGCGCCAGCAGCCAATTTACCGGAGCTAACTATGGCTACACCTTC; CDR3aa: CASSQFTGANYGYTF
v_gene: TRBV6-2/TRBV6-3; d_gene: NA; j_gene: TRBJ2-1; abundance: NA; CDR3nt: TGTGCCAGCGCCGACAGAAAAAAGAATGAGCAGTTCTTC; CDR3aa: CASADRKKNEQFF